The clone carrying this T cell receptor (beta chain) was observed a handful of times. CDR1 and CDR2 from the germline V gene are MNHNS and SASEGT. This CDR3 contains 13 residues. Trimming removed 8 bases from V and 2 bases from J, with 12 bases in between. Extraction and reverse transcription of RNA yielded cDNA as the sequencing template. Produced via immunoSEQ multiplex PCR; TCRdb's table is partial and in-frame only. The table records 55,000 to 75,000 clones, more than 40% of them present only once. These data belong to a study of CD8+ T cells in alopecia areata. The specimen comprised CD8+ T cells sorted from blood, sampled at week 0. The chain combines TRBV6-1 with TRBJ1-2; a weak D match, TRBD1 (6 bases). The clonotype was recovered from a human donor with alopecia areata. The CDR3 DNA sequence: TGTGCCAGCTCACCAGACAGGAACTATGGCTACACCTTC. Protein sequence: CASSPDRNYGYTF.